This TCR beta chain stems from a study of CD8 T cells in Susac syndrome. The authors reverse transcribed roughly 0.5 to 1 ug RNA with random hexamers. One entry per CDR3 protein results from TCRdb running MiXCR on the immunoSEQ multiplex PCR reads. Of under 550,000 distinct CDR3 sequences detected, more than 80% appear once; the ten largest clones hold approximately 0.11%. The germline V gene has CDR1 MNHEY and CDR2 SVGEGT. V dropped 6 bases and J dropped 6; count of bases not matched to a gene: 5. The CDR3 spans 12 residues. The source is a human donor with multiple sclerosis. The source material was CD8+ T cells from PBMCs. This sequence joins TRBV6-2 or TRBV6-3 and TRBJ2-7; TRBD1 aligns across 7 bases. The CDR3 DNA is TGTGCCAGCAGCAACAGGGGTGGCGAGCAGTACTTC. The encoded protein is CASSNRGGEQYF.